A selection of T cell receptor beta chains follows, all from one sample in a study of cytomegalovirus exposure and HLA in healthy donors. The protocol was immunoSEQ multiplex PCR, while the TCRdb copy is restricted to in-frame clones and leaves out a portion. The sample totals about 55,000 clones. Sequencing was done on a sample of PBMCs. The receptor source for this set is a man aged 50 to 60 in good health and CMV-seropositive. Both conserved end residues are trimmed from each CDR3.

V gene,J gene,CDR3 protein
TRBV6-1,TRBJ2-3,ASSGQLDGTQY
TRBV7-2,TRBJ1-5,ASSLGGGWGQPQH
TRBV5-1,TRBJ1-2,ASSLASQGSGGYT
TRBV4-1,TRBJ1-4,ASSPHRGENEKLF
TRBV4-1,TRBJ2-1,ASSPPGLGGEQF
TRBV4-3,TRBJ1-6,ASSQDRGPESPLH
TRBV19,TRBJ2-7,ASSISTVPYEQY
TRBV6-1,TRBJ2-1,ASSLTGSRHNEQF
TRBV28,TRBJ2-7,ASSPPLTGTYEQY
TRBV30,TRBJ1-5,AWSARGGIGQPQH
TRBV4-1,TRBJ2-7,ASSSTGLAGTPQY
TRBV4-1,TRBJ1-1,ASSQIQGGTEAF
TRBV6-1,TRBJ1-1,ASSAEQAVMNTEAF
TRBV5-8,TRBJ1-2,ASSLEGADYGYT
TRBV5-1,TRBJ2-7,ASSTGDSRHEQY
TRBV19,TRBJ2-2,ASSTSRDRGVYTGELF
TRBV4-2,TRBJ2-3,ASSQDGAGGTDTQY
TRBV10-1,TRBJ2-1,ASRRREGLNEQF
TRBV6-5,TRBJ2-7,ASSRTGTYEQY
TRBV2,TRBJ2-1,ASTKDFVNEQF
TRBV4-2,TRBJ2-1,ASSQESGLAGDEQF
TRBV5-1,TRBJ2-5,ASSPGTGVLSQETQY
TRBV27,TRBJ1-2,ASSLTANYGYT
TRBV2,TRBJ1-4,ASRQGYNEKLF
TRBV5-1,TRBJ2-3,ASRTTSGGDTQY
TRBV18,TRBJ1-1,ASSFGTGTSDTEAF
TRBV29-1,TRBJ2-1,SVDEQVSDNEQF
TRBV5-1,TRBJ2-1,ASSSGDVSYNEQF
TRBV29-1,TRBJ1-1,SVTTTVVPEAF
TRBV4-1,TRBJ2-1,ASSQDPSGGAREQF
TRBV4-3,TRBJ2-2,ASSPSDWDGELF
TRBV7-7,TRBJ2-1,ASSDSGTGVVDEQF
TRBV7-9,TRBJ1-1,ASSVRGDTEAF
TRBV21-1,TRBJ2-1,ASSKAARPPYNEQF
TRBV18,TRBJ1-1,ASSQQGNEAF
TRBV4-2,TRBJ2-1,ASSQEWQGAREQF
TRBV11-2,TRBJ2-3,ASSLGLETDTQY
TRBV9,TRBJ2-4,ASSVALGLAKNIQY
TRBV18,TRBJ1-3,ASSPPGLAGNTIY
TRBV5-1,TRBJ1-1,ASSAESMNTEAF
TRBV29-1,TRBJ2-1,SSDDWTGLYNEQF
TRBV28,TRBJ1-1,ALSRGQGTEAF
TRBV5-1,TRBJ2-7,ASSEGLAGIYEQY
TRBV6-1,TRBJ2-3,TSNRDRGQTDTQY
TRBV9,TRBJ2-3,ASSPRTGNTDTQY